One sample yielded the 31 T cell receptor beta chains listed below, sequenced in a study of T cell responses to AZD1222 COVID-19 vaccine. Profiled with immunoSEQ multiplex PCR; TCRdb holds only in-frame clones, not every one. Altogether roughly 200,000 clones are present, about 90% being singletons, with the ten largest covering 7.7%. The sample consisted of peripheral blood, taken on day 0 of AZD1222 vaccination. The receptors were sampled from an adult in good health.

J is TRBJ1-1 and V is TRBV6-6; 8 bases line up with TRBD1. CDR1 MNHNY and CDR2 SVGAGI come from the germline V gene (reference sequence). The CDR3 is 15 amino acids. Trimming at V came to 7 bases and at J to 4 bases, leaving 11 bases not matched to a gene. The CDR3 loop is CASTYSRGRGTEAFF. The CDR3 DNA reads TGTGCCAGCACTTATTCCAGGGGGCGAGGCACTGAAGCTTTCTTT.

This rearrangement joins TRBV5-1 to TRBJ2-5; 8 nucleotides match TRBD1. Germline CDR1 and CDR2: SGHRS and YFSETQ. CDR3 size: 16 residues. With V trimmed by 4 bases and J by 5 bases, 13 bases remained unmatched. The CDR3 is CASSVLPTGESETQYF. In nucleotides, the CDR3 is TGCGCCAGCAGCGTTCTCCCGACAGGGGAGTCGGAGACCCAGTACTTC. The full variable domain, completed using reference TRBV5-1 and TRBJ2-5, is KAGVTQTPRYLIKTRGQQVTLSCSPISGHRSVSWYQQTPGQGLQFLFEYFSETQRNKGNFPGRFSGRQFSNSRSEMNVSTLELGDSALYLCASSVLPTGESETQYFGPGTRLLVL.

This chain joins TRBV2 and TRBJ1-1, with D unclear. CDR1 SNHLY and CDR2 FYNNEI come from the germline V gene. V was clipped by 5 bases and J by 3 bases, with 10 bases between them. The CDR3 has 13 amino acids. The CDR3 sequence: CASSPGLDTEAFF. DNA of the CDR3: TGTGCCAGCAGTCCGGGTCTTGACACTGAAGCTTTCTTT.

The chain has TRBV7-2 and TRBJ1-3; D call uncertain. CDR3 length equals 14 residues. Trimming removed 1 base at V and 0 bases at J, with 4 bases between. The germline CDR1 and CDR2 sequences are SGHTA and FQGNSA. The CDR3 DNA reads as TGTGCCAGCAGCTTAGAACACTCTGGAAACACCATATATTTT. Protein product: CASSLEHSGNTIYF.

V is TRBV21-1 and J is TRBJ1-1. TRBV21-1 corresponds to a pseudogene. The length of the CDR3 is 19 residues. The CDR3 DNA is TGTGCCAGCAGCAAACCCCTAAGGGACTCCGCACGACGAACAACTGAAGCTTTCTTT. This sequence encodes CASSKPLRDSARRTTEAFF.

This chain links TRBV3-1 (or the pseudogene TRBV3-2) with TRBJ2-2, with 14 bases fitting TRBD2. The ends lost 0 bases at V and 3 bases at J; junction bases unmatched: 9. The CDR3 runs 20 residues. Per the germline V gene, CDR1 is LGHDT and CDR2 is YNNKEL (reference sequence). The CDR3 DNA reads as TGTGCCAGCAGCCAAGATCCCCGACTAGCGGGGGGGCATTACACCGGGGAGCTGTTTTTT. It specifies CASSQDPRLAGGHYTGELFF.

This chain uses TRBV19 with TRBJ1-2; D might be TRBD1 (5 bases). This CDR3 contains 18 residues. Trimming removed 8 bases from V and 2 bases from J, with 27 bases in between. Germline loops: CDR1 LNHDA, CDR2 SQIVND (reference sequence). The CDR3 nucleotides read TGTGCCAGTTCACAGGTAGCGGCATTTCTAGGTTCCAACTATGGCTACACCTTC. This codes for CASSQVAAFLGSNYGYTF. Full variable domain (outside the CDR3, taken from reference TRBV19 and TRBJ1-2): DGGITQSPKYLFRKEGQNVTLSCEQNLNHDAMYWYRQDPGQGLRLIYYSQIVNDFQKGDIAEGYSVSREKKESFPLTVTSAQKNPTAFYLCASSQVAAFLGSNYGYTFGSGTRLTVV.

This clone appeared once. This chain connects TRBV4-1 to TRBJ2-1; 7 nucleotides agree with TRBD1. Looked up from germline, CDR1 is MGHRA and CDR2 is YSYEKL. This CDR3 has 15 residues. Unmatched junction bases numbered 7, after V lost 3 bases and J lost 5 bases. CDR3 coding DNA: TGCGCCAGCAGCCATCCCTCGACAGGGCACAATGAGCAGTTCTTC. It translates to CASSHPSTGHNEQFF.

CDR3 in DNA: TGTGCCAGCAGCTTAGCGGGGGAGGTCGTCGCTGGCTACACCTTC. It translates to CASSLAGEVVAGYTF. The V and J genes are TRBV7-3 and TRBJ1-2; tentatively, D is TRBD1 (5 bases). The germline V gene encodes CDR1 SGHTA and CDR2 FQGTGA. V was clipped by 2 bases and J by 7 bases, with 17 bases between them. The CDR3 spans 15 residues.

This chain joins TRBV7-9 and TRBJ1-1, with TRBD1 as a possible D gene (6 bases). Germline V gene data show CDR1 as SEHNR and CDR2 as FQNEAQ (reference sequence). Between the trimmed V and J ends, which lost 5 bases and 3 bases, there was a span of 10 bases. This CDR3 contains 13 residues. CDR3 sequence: CASSPQGDTEAFF. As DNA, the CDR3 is TGTGCCAGCAGCCCACAGGGAGACACTGAAGCTTTCTTT.

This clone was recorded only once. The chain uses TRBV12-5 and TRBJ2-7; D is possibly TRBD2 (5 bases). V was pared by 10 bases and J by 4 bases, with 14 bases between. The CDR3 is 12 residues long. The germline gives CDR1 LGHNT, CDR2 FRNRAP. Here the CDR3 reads CAISTAGYEQYF. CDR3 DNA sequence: TGTGCTATTTCAACGGCGGGTTACGAGCAGTACTTC.

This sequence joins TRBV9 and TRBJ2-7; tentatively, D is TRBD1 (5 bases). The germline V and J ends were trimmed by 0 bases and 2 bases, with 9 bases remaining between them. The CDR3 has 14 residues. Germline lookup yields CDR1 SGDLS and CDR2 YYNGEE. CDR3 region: CASSVGTTTYEQYF. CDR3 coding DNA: TGTGCCAGCAGCGTAGGGACAACCACCTACGAGCAGTACTTC.

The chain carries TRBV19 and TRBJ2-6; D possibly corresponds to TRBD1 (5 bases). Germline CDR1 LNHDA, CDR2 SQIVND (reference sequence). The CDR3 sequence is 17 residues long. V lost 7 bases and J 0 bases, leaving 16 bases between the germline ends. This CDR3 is CASNRHVRTSGANVLTF. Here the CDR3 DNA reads TGTGCCAGTAACAGGCATGTTAGGACCTCTGGGGCCAACGTCCTGACTTTC.

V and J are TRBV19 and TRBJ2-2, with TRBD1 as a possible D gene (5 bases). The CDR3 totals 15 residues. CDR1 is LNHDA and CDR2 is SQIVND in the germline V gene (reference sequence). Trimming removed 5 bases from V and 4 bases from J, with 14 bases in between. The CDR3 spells CASSFGASGTGELFF. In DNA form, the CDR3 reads TGTGCCAGTAGTTTTGGGGCATCGGGCACCGGGGAGCTGTTTTTT.

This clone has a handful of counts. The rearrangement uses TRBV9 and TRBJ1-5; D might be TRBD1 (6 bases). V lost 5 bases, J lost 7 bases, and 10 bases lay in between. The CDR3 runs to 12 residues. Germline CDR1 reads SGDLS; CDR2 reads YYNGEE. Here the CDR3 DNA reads TGTGCCAGCAGTGCACAGGGCCAGCCCCAGCATTTT. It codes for CASSAQGQPQHF.

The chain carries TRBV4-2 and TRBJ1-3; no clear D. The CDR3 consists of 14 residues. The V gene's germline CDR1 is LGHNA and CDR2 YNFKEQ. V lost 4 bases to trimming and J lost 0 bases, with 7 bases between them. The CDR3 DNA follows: TGTGCCAGCAGCCCCGCGTCCTCTGGAAACACCATATATTTT. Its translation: CASSPASSGNTIYF.

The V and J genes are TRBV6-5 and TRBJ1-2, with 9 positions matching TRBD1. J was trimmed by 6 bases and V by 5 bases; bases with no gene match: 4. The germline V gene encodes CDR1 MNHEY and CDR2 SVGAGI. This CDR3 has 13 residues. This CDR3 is CASSLGQGHGYTF. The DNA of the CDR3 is TGTGCCAGCAGTCTGGGACAGGGCCATGGCTACACCTTC.

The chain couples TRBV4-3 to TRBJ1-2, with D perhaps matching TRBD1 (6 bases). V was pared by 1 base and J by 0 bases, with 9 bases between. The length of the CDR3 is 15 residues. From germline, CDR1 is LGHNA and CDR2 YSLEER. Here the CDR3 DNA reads TGCGCCAGCAGCCAAGGGACAGCCGCTAACTATGGCTACACCTTC. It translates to CASSQGTAANYGYTF.

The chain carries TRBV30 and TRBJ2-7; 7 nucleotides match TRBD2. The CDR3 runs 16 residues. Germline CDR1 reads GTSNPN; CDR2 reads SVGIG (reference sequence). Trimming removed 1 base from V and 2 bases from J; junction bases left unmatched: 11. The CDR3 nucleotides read TGTGCCTGGAGTGACCTAGGGGCTAGCGGCCCCTACGAGCAGTACTTC. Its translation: CAWSDLGASGPYEQYF.

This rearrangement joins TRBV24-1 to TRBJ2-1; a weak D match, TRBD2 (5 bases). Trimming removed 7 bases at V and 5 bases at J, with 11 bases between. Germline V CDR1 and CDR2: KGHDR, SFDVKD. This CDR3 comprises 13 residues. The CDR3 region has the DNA TGTGCCACCAGCCGTGGAGGCAACAATGAGCAGTTCTTC. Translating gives CATSRGGNNEQFF.

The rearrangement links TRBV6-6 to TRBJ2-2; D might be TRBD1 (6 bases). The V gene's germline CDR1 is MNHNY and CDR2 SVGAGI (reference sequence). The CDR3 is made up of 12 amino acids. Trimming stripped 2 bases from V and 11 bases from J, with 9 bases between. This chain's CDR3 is CASSYDRPELFF. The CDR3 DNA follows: TGTGCCAGCAGTTACGACAGGCCCGAGCTGTTTTTT.

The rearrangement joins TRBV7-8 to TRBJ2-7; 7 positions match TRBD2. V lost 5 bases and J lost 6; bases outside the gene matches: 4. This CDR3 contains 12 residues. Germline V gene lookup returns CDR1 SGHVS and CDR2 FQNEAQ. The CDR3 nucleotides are TGTGCCAGCAGCGAGGGGAGGGTCGAGCAGTACTTC. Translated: CASSEGRVEQYF.

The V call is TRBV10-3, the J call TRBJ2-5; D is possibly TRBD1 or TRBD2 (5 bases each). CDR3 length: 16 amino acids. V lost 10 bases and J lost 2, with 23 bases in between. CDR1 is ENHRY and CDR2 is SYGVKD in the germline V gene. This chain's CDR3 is CATDPGWGNAQETQYF. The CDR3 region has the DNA TGTGCCACCGACCCGGGATGGGGGAACGCTCAAGAGACCCAGTACTTC.

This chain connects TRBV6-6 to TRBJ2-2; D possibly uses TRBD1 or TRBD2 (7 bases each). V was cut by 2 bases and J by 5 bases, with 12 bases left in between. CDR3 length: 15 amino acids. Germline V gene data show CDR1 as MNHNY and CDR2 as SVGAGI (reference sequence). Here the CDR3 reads CASSYPQGGTGELFF. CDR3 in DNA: TGTGCCAGCAGTTACCCCCAGGGGGGGACCGGGGAGCTGTTTTTT.

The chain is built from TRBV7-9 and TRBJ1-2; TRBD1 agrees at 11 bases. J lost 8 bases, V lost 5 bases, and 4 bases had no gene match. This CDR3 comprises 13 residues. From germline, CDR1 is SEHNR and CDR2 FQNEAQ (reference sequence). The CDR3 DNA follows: TGTGCCAGCAGCCGGACAGGGGGCGGGGGCTACACCTTC. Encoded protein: CASSRTGGGGYTF.

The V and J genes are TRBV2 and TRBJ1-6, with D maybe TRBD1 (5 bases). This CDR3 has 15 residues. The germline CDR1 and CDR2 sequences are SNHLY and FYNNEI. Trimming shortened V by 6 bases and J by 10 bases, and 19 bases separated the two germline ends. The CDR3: CASRGPGTDRSPLHF. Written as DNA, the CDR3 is TGTGCCAGCAGGGGACCCGGGACCGATCGGTCACCCCTCCACTTT.

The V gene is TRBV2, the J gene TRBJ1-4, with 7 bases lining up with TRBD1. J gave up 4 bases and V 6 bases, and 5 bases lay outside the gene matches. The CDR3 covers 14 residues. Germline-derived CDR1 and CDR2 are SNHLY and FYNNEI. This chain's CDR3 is CASRFQGDNEKLFF. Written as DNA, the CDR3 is TGTGCCAGCAGATTTCAGGGGGATAATGAAAAACTGTTTTTT.

CDR3 sequence reads: CASSTPGQGEFLVYGYTF. In DNA form, the CDR3 reads TGTGCCAGTAGTACCCCCGGACAGGGGGAGTTCCTAGTCTATGGCTACACCTTC. The V and J genes are TRBV19 and TRBJ1-2; 10 bases fit TRBD1. With 4 bases clipped from V and 4 bases from J, the junction kept 15 bases outside the gene matches. Germline CDR1 and CDR2: LNHDA and SQIVND (reference sequence). The CDR3 covers 18 residues. The full variable domain, with the rest looked up from reference TRBV19 and TRBJ1-2, is DGGITQSPKYLFRKEGQNVTLSCEQNLNHDAMYWYRQDPGQGLRLIYYSQIVNDFQKGDIAEGYSVSREKKESFPLTVTSAQKNPTAFYLCASSTPGQGEFLVYGYTFGSGTRLTVV.

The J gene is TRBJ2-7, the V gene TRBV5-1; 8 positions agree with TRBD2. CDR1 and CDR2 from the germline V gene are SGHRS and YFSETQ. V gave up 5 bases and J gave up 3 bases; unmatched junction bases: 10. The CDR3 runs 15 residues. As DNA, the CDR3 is TGCGCCAGCAGGGCGGGGGCTAGCGGGCTCTACGAGCAGTACTTC. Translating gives CASRAGASGLYEQYF.

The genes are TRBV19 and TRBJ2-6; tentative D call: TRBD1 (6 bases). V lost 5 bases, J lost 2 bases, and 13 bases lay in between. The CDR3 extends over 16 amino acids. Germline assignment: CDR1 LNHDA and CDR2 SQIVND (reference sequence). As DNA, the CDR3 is TGTGCCAGTAGTGGGAAAGGGGGAACTGGGGCCAACGTCCTGACTTTC. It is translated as CASSGKGGTGANVLTF.

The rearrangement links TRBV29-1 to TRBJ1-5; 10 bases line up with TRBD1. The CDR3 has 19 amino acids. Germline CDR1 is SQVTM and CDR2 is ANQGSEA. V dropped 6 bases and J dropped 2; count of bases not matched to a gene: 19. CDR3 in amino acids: CSVAGLPGQGIFGNQPQHF. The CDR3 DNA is TGCAGCGTCGCCGGACTACCGGGACAGGGGATTTTTGGCAATCAGCCCCAGCATTTT.